What follows are 19 T cell receptor beta chains derived from one specimen sequenced in a study of blood T cells in healthy people across ages. Using a J-beta primer mix together with a sample-barcoded 5' primer, a second PCR was run for about 7 to 12 cycles. TCRdb re-called the 5' RACE reads with MiXCR, one entry per CDR3 protein. The sample holds under 2,000,000 distinct CDR3 sequences, roughly 52% seen once. The sequencing input was blood. These receptors all stem from a woman in her forties in good health.

The rearrangement uses TRBV6-2 or TRBV6-3 and TRBJ1-6, with D tentatively TRBD1 (5 bases). V lost 0 bases, J lost 7 bases, and 10 bases lay in between. The CDR3 sequence is 15 residues long. Germline loops: CDR1 MNHEY, CDR2 SVGEGT. CDR3 sequence reads: CASSYSGAPNSPLHF. The DNA for the CDR3 is TGTGCCAGCAGTTACTCCGGGGCTCCGAATTCACCCCTCCACTTT.

The chain combines TRBV7-6 with TRBJ2-5; 7 positions match TRBD1. Germline CDR1 reads SGHVS; CDR2 reads FNYEAQ. Unmatched junction bases numbered 14, after V lost 5 bases and J lost 5 bases. The CDR3 sequence is 16 residues long. CDR3 coding DNA: TGTGCCAGCAGCCACGGGACAGATAACTCAGGGGAGACCCAGTACTTC. Translated: CASSHGTDNSGETQYF.

The chain has TRBV7-2 and TRBJ1-2; 10 bases match TRBD1. In germline, CDR1 is SGHTA, CDR2 FQGNSA. With 5 bases clipped from V and 3 bases from J, the junction kept 6 bases outside the gene matches. The CDR3 extends over 15 amino acids. The CDR3 protein is CASSAPGQGYYGYTF. The CDR3 DNA is TGTGCCAGCAGCGCGCCGGGACAGGGGTACTATGGCTACACCTTC.

This clonotype was found once. The chain employs TRBV7-2 and TRBJ2-7; 11 positions agree with TRBD2. The J call is doubtful: the DNA matches TRBJ2-5 better. The V gene's germline CDR1 is SGHTA and CDR2 FQGNSA. The CDR3 spans 18 residues. The CDR3 reads CASSLGPSGGTVEETQYF. CDR3 in DNA: TGTGCCAGCAGCTTAGGTCCTAGCGGGGGGACGGTGGAAGAGACCCAGTACTTC.

V usage is TRBV20-1 and J usage is TRBJ2-7; TRBD1 matches 10 bases. The closer fit of TRBJ2-5 to the DNA end suggests the J call may be wrong. Germline CDR1 reads DFQATT; CDR2 reads SNEGSKA (reference sequence). The CDR3 totals 13 residues. The CDR3 reads CSADRGPKGTQYF. The CDR3 nucleotides are TGCAGTGCAGACAGGGGGCCGAAGGGGACCCAGTACTTC.

This clonotype was picked up a small number of times. The chain links TRBV11-1 to TRBJ2-7; TRBD1 aligns across 8 bases. The germline V gene has CDR1 SGHAT and CDR2 FQDESV (reference sequence). The CDR3 has 15 residues. Losses at the gene ends were 3 bases for V and 2 bases for J; bases not matched to a gene: 6. For the CDR3, the DNA is TGTGCCAGCAGCTTCGGACAGGGAGGACCCTACGAGCAGTACTTC. This encodes CASSFGQGGPYEQYF.

The sample holds a few counts of this clonotype. The chain joins TRBV7-2 to TRBJ2-7; possibly TRBD2 for D (7 bases). There are 16 residues in the CDR3. With 1 base removed from V and 2 bases from J, the gap between germline ends came to 15 bases. Germline values: CDR1 SGHTA, CDR2 FQGNSA. The CDR3 region is CASSLGGGGSPYEQYF. Here the CDR3 DNA reads TGTGCCAGCAGCTTAGGGGGAGGGGGGTCTCCCTACGAGCAGTACTTC.

This clonotype was detected only a few times. The chain has TRBV20-1 and TRBJ2-7, with D perhaps being TRBD1 or TRBD2 (8 bases each). The germline V and J ends were trimmed by 0 bases and 0 bases, with 18 bases remaining between them. The CDR3 is made up of 17 amino acids. Germline V lookup: CDR1 DFQATT, CDR2 SNEGSKA (reference sequence). The CDR3 sequence is CSARDWTGTRSSYEQYF. The CDR3 DNA reads as TGCAGTGCTAGAGATTGGACAGGGACTAGGAGCTCCTACGAGCAGTACTTC.

This clonotype was found a few times. The rearrangement links TRBV20-1 to TRBJ2-7, with 7 nucleotides matching TRBD2. CDR1 is DFQATT and CDR2 is SNEGSKA in the germline V gene (reference sequence). CDR3 length: 12 amino acids. V shed 4 bases, J shed 4 bases, and the junction held 4 bases outside the gene matches. This CDR3 reads CSANVGGYEQYF. As DNA, the CDR3 is TGCAGTGCTAACGTCGGGGGGTACGAGCAGTACTTC.

This clonotype occurred a few times. The chain carries TRBV25-1 and TRBJ2-3; TRBD2 might be the D (6 bases). Germline V gene sequence: CDR1 MGHDK, CDR2 SYGVNS. Trimming took off 7 bases at V and 3 bases at J, with 20 bases between the two ends. The CDR3 has 16 amino acids. The CDR3 loop reads CASKCGGRDGTDTQYF. In nucleotides, the CDR3 is TGTGCCAGCAAGTGTGGGGGGAGAGACGGGACAGATACGCAGTATTTT. Variable domain in full (rest from reference TRBV25-1 and TRBJ2-3): EADIYQTPRYLVIGTGKKITLECSQTMGHDKMYWYQQDPGMELHLIHYSYGVNSTEKGDLSSESTVSRIRTEHFPLTLESARPSHTSQYLCASKCGGRDGTDTQYFGPGTRLTVL.

This rearrangement joins TRBV20-1 to TRBJ2-3; 8 positions match TRBD2. The germline V gene encodes CDR1 DFQATT and CDR2 SNEGSKA (reference sequence). CDR3 length: 16 amino acids. The junction had 10 bases not matched to a gene; V was cut back by 3 bases and J by 2 bases. Here the CDR3 DNA reads TGCAGTGCTAGCGGGGGGGCGGGACGAGACACAGATACGCAGTATTTT. The encoded protein is CSASGGAGRDTDTQYF.

The chain is built from TRBV12-3 or TRBV12-4 and TRBJ2-7; TRBD1 matches 7 bases. The CDR3 runs 16 residues. J was trimmed by 3 bases and V by 5 bases; bases with no gene match: 13. The chain's CDR3 is CASSPFRGQSNYEQYF. The DNA of the CDR3 is TGTGCCAGCAGTCCCTTCAGGGGACAGAGCAACTACGAGCAGTACTTC.

This CDR3 is CASSLGTGAKEETQYF. The CDR3 DNA reads TGTGCCAGCAGCCTTGGGACAGGGGCCAAAGAAGAGACCCAGTACTTC. The chain combines TRBV7-3 with TRBJ2-5; TRBD1 matches at 10 bases. The V and J ends lost 5 bases and 3 bases, in that order; junction bases with no gene match: 9. The CDR3 extends over 16 amino acids. Germline V gene sequence: CDR1 SGHTA, CDR2 FQGTGA.

The V gene is TRBV7-2, the J gene TRBJ2-7; D not resolved. The V gene lost 0 bases and the J gene lost 5 bases, with 8 bases spanning the gap. Germline loops: CDR1 SGHTA, CDR2 FQGNSA. The CDR3 consists of 13 residues. The CDR3 protein is CASSLASIDEQYF. The CDR3 region has the DNA TGTGCCAGCAGCTTAGCGTCTATCGACGAGCAGTACTTC.

The genes are TRBV5-1 and TRBJ2-7; 12 bases map to TRBD1. In germline, CDR1 is SGHRS, CDR2 YFSETQ. This CDR3 has 14 amino acids. V lost 0 bases, J lost 10 bases, and 5 bases stayed unmatched. The CDR3 loop is CASSLAGTGGGQYF. Here the CDR3 DNA reads TGCGCCAGCAGCTTGGCCGGGACAGGGGGCGGACAGTACTTC.

This clonotype occurred a few times. The chain combines TRBV4-3 with TRBJ2-6; 7 bases map to TRBD2. The CDR3 sequence is 19 residues long. CDR1 and CDR2 (germline): LGHNA, YSLEER. Trimming at V came to 0 bases and at J to 0 bases, leaving 8 bases not matched to a gene. The CDR3 coding sequence is TGCGCCAGCAGCCAAGAGCAGGGAGGGTCCCTCTCTGGGGCCAACGTCCTGACTTTC. Translating it yields CASSQEQGGSLSGANVLTF.

Remarks on this clonotype: A clone one base away is much larger, so this may be a read error. V and J are TRBV2 and TRBJ2-5, with 9 positions matching TRBD2. CDR1 and CDR2 (germline): SNHLY, FYNNEI. The CDR3 is 17 residues long. Trimming cost V 0 bases and J 11 bases; bases outside gene matches: 16. The CDR3 reads CASSEAHFSGGINEQYF. CDR3 nucleotides: TGTGCCAGCAGTGAAGCGCATTTTAGCGGGGGTATCAATGAGCAGTACTTC.

The CDR3 sequence: CSAPNRGRDETQYF. Here the CDR3 DNA reads TGCAGTGCTCCAAACAGGGGGCGCGATGAGACCCAGTACTTC. This chain joins TRBV20-1 and TRBJ2-5; TRBD1 matches 9 bases. Unmatched junction bases numbered 9, after V lost 5 bases and J lost 5 bases. The length of the CDR3 is 14 residues. Germline CDR1 is DFQATT and CDR2 is SNEGSKA (reference sequence).

The V gene is TRBV5-1, the J gene TRBJ2-1, with TRBD1 identical over 8 bases. The CDR3 spans 17 residues. V was pared by 0 bases and J by 6 bases, with 11 bases of the junction left unmatched. Germline V gives CDR1 SGHRS, CDR2 YFSETQ. CDR3 in amino acids: CASSLGIGTGQPNEQFF. DNA of the CDR3: TGCGCCAGCAGCTTGGGAATCGGGACAGGCCAGCCCAATGAGCAGTTCTTC.